The T cell receptor beta chain under discussion was sequenced for a study of blood T cell repertoires in COVID-19. Turning to the study itself: Samples taken during acute and convalescent COVID-19 were collected in the United States, Italy and Spain. Sample material is recorded as cDNA or gDNA derived from T cells, B-cell-depleted T cells, or PBMCs.

Study processing details: Nucleated cell counts were estimated from reference gene primer amplification. Using immunoSEQ multiplex PCR, the repertoire was profiled, and TCRdb retains in-frame clones only, with some absent. V and J calls and clone size follow that table, whereas D and trimming were derived from the DNA. This sample carries 98,000 or so clones, 84% of them seen once, and the ten largest clones take more than 20%. The CDR3 length is 14 residues. CDR1 SGHTA and CDR2 FQGNSA come from the germline V gene. Trimming pared 1 base from V and 7 bases from J, leaving 10 bases between. The receptor's source is a man between 60 and 70 years old with acute or convalescent COVID-19. Sequenced sample: peripheral blood. The chain employs TRBV7-2 and TRBJ2-2; D remains unclear. CDR3 loop: CASSLGLASGELFF. The CDR3 nucleotides read TGTGCCAGCAGCTTAGGGCTTGCAAGCGGGGAGCTGTTTTTT.